The entry below gives a single T cell receptor beta chain sequence along with its context. What it binds is not known. There was one heparinised blood draw per donor, averaging about 116 mL. This record belongs to a study of beta chain features in type 1 diabetes. Across the whole study: All samples yielded over 95,000,000 examined sorted cells.

Germline CDR1 SGHVS, CDR2 FQNEAQ. This CDR3 has 18 amino acids. J gave up 0 bases and V 1 base, and 11 bases lay outside the gene matches. Of the isolated RNA, all was reverse transcribed, and so the sequenced material was expressed TCRB transcripts. Sequenced by immunoSEQ multiplex PCR; TCRdb stores in-frame clones only, minus some. This table holds around 250,000 clones, 13% to 15% found once. Study findings and constraints: Researchers cautioned that cDNA sequencing could over-represent cells with high TCR expression. PCR might favor shorter templates, equally in patients and controls. There was a moderate but significant shortening of TCRB CDR3s in all four CD4+ subsets of Type 1 diabetes patients.

The TCR comes from a man younger than 40 with type 1 diabetes. Sequenced material: naive CD4+ T cells from blood. This rearrangement joins TRBV7-8 to TRBJ1-1; 7 bases map to TRBD1. CDR3 bases: TGTGCCAGCAGCTTAGTGACAGGGCGAGCCCCGATGAACACTGAAGCTTTCTTT. Its protein is CASSLVTGRAPMNTEAFF.